This entry lists 21 T cell receptor beta chains sequenced from one sample in a study of T-cell memory formation after mild COVID-19. TCRdb fed the 5' RACE reads into MiXCR, producing one record per CDR3 protein. The sample includes around 210,000 distinct CDR3 sequences, over 7.5% seen only once; the top ten take 3% to 4%. The sample was PBMCs or a T cell subset sorted from them (not recorded which). The receptors shown here come from a man between 18 and 29 years old who had mild COVID-19 (a few samples of this study predate the infection). Cell type and time point are not known.

There are many counts of this clonotype. The chain joins TRBV6-5 to TRBJ1-6; tentative D call: TRBD1 (5 bases). There are 15 residues in the CDR3. Germline V gene sequence: CDR1 MNHEY, CDR2 SVGAGI. The V gene lost 3 bases and the J gene lost 7 bases, with 13 bases spanning the gap. The CDR3 DNA is TGTGCCAGCAGTTATGGTCAGGGCTCGAATTCACCCCTCCACTTT. Encoded protein: CASSYGQGSNSPLHF.

There are a few counts of this clonotype. The rearrangement links TRBV10-3 to TRBJ2-7, with 9 bases matching TRBD2. Germline V gives CDR1 ENHRY, CDR2 SYGVKD. The CDR3 is 13 amino acids. V gave up 8 bases and J gave up 2 bases; unmatched junction bases: 4. Here the CDR3 DNA reads TGTGCCATCGGTAGCGGGGGTACCTACGAGCAGTACTTC. Translating it yields CAIGSGGTYEQYF.

This clonotype was recorded a few times. The V gene is TRBV4-1, the J gene TRBJ1-3; tentative D call: TRBD1 (6 bases). Germline CDR1 and CDR2: MGHRA and YSYEKL. V shed 3 bases and J shed 0 bases, with 9 bases lying between them. The length of the CDR3 is 15 residues. CDR3 sequence: CASSHHRDSGNTIYF. In DNA form, the CDR3 reads TGCGCCAGCAGCCACCACAGGGACTCTGGAAACACCATATATTTT.

In its sample, this clonotype was seen a few times. The chain couples TRBV10-3 to TRBJ2-7; 9 bases map to TRBD1. Germline-derived CDR1 and CDR2 are ENHRY and SYGVKD. The CDR3 sequence is 15 residues long. After removal of 4 bases from V and 2 bases from J, the junction contained 6 bases not matched to a gene. CDR3 amino acids: CAISGQGQGTYEQYF. In DNA, the CDR3 is TGTGCCATCAGTGGGCAGGGACAGGGAACCTACGAGCAGTACTTC.

This clonotype was seen more than once but under ten times. The gene calls are TRBV27 and TRBJ1-1; D is unresolved. V was pared by 3 bases and J by 5 bases, with 16 bases between. The CDR3 totals 15 residues. The germline V gene has CDR1 MNHEY and CDR2 SMNVEV (reference sequence). This CDR3 is CASSLNSGGRTEAFF. The CDR3 DNA is TGTGCCAGCAGTTTGAACAGTGGCGGAAGGACTGAAGCTTTCTTT.

In this sample, this clonotype turned up many times. CDR3 sequence: CASKVQETQYF. In nucleotides, the CDR3 is TGTGCCAGCAAGGTACAAGAGACCCAGTACTTC. The gene calls are TRBV2 and TRBJ2-5; unclear D gene. From germline, CDR1 is SNHLY and CDR2 FYNNEI. Trimming cost V 7 bases and J 2 bases, with 5 bases left between them. CDR3 length: 11 residues. The variable domain in full, with the rest retrieved from reference TRBV2 and TRBJ2-5, is EPEVTQTPSHQVTQMGQEVILRCVPISNHLYFYWYRQILGQKVEFLVSFYNNEISEKSEIFDDQFSVERPDGSNFTLKIRSTKLEDSAMYFCASKVQETQYFGPGTRLLVL.

This clonotype appeared a few times. The chain uses TRBV12-3 or TRBV12-4 and TRBJ2-7, with D possibly matching TRBD2 (5 bases). The CDR3 runs 12 residues. Deletions cut 8 bases from V and 7 bases from J, with 15 bases between. The CDR3 DNA reads TGTGCCAGCCGTCGATGGCCGGGGGAGCAGTACTTC. Its protein product is CASRRWPGEQYF.

This clonotype occurred many times. The CDR3 loop is CASSVDRANYGYTF. Written as DNA, the CDR3 is TGTGCCAGCAGCGTAGACAGGGCTAACTATGGCTACACCTTC. The genes are TRBV9 and TRBJ1-2; maybe TRBD1 (6 bases). From germline, CDR1 is SGDLS and CDR2 YYNGEE. Trimming pared 0 bases from V and 0 bases from J, leaving 6 bases between. The length of the CDR3 is 14 residues. The whole variable domain, remainder taken from reference TRBV9 and TRBJ1-2, is DSGVTQTPKHLITATGQRVTLRCSPRSGDLSVYWYQQSLDQGLQFLIQYYNGEERAKGNILERFSAQQFPDLHSELNLSSLELGDSALYFCASSVDRANYGYTFGSGTRLTVV.

Only a few counts were recorded for this clonotype. This chain connects TRBV4-2 to TRBJ1-6; D call uncertain. Germline values: CDR1 LGHNA, CDR2 YNFKEQ. Trimming left V 4 bases short and J 4 bases short, with 11 bases between. This CDR3 has 15 amino acids. The CDR3 protein is CASSPTLGYNSPLHF. The CDR3 DNA is TGTGCCAGCAGCCCGACGTTGGGGTATAATTCACCCCTCCACTTT.

The chain employs TRBV5-3 and TRBJ2-1; TRBD2 matches at 8 bases. TRBV5-3 has ORF status, its function being uncertain. With 10 bases clipped from V and 2 bases from J, the junction kept 8 bases outside the gene matches. This CDR3 has 14 residues. The CDR3 sequence is CAQAPGGPYNEQFF. CDR3 nucleotide sequence: TGTGCCCAAGCGCCGGGGGGGCCCTACAATGAGCAGTTCTTC.

J is TRBJ2-6 and V is TRBV12-3 or TRBV12-4; D not certain. This CDR3 region has 15 residues. The V and J ends lost 7 bases and 0 bases respectively, with 10 bases between them. The DNA for the CDR3 is TGTGCCAGCACCCTTCGGACCTCTGGGGCCAACGTCCTGACTTTC. Protein: CASTLRTSGANVLTF.

The chain links TRBV5-5 to TRBJ1-5; 8 positions agree with TRBD1. Trimming took 4 bases from V and 4 from J; bases not matched to a gene: 4. The CDR3 is 14 amino acids. Germline loops: CDR1 SGHKS, CDR2 YYEKEE (reference sequence). The DNA of the CDR3 is TGTGCCAGCAGCCGACGACAGGGGAATCAGCCCCAGCATTTT. Protein sequence: CASSRRQGNQPQHF.

The rearrangement links TRBV29-1 to TRBJ2-7; the D is unclear. Germline V gene lookup returns CDR1 SQVTM and CDR2 ANQGSEA. This CDR3 comprises 11 residues. The V and J ends lost 1 base and 3 bases respectively, with 4 bases between them. The CDR3 here is CSVEGHYEQYV. In DNA form, the CDR3 reads TGCAGCGTTGAAGGACACTACGAGCAGTACGTC.

The rearrangement joins TRBV6-2 or TRBV6-3 to TRBJ2-3, with TRBD1 matching over 7 bases. The germline V gene has CDR1 MNHEY and CDR2 SVGEGT. The CDR3 totals 14 residues. V lost 1 base, J lost 4 bases, and 2 bases stayed unmatched. As DNA, the CDR3 is TGTGCCAGCAGTTACTTGCAGGGGGCAGATACGCAGTATTTT. This gives the protein CASSYLQGADTQYF.

The V call is TRBV6-2 or TRBV6-3, the J call TRBJ1-5; D remains unclear. The germline V and J ends were trimmed by 4 bases and 2 bases, with 15 bases remaining between them. This CDR3 has 16 residues. The germline V gene encodes CDR1 MNHEY and CDR2 SVGEGT. CDR3 DNA sequence: TGTGCCAGCAGTTCTCAGCGCCACTGGGGCAATCAGCCCCAGCATTTT. This sequence encodes CASSSQRHWGNQPQHF.

CDR3 protein: CASSFRSSYNEQFF. The CDR3 region has the DNA TGTGCCAGCAGCTTCAGGAGCTCCTACAATGAGCAGTTCTTC. V usage is TRBV7-2 and J usage is TRBJ2-1; D not resolved. The ends were cut back, 3 bases at V and 0 bases at J, with 6 bases in the middle. The CDR3 runs to 14 residues. Per the germline V gene, CDR1 is SGHTA and CDR2 is FQGNSA.

This chain connects TRBV4-2 to TRBJ1-4; 7 nucleotides agree with TRBD1. Trimming removed 5 bases from V and 4 bases from J; junction bases left unmatched: 7. The CDR3 runs to 15 residues. The V gene's germline CDR1 is LGHNA and CDR2 YNFKEQ. As DNA, the CDR3 is TGTGCCAGCAGCTTCGGGACAGTAGGTAATGAAAAACTGTTTTTT. This gives the protein CASSFGTVGNEKLFF.

This chain connects TRBV29-1 to TRBJ2-2, with D perhaps matching TRBD1 (5 bases). The germline V and J ends were trimmed by 5 bases and 7 bases, with 8 bases remaining between them. The CDR3 is made up of 11 amino acids. Germline V gives CDR1 SQVTM, CDR2 ANQGSEA. The CDR3 DNA is TGCAGCGTTCAGGGCGGCGGGGAGCTGTTTTTT. Its translation is CSVQGGGELFF.

A few counts support this clonotype. The gene calls are TRBV3-1 and TRBJ2-3; no reliable D call. The germline CDR1 and CDR2 sequences are LGHDT and YNNKEL (reference sequence). CDR3 length equals 13 residues. V lost 4 bases, J lost 4 bases, and 9 bases lay in between. The CDR3 is CASSPLVPDTQYF. CDR3 nucleotide sequence: TGTGCCAGCAGCCCTCTAGTGCCAGATACGCAGTATTTT.

The V and J genes are TRBV18 and TRBJ1-1, with D perhaps TRBD1 (5 bases). Trimming took off 6 bases at V and 7 bases at J, with 15 bases between the two ends. The CDR3 loop spans 13 amino acids. CDR1 KGHSH and CDR2 LQKENI come from the germline V gene. The CDR3: CASSPDIQVEAFF. The CDR3 DNA is TGTGCCAGCTCCCCCGACATACAGGTTGAAGCTTTCTTT.

This clonotype appeared many times. Here the CDR3 reads CASSQVRQGTYQETQYF. The CDR3 nucleotides are TGCGCCAGCAGCCAGGTCCGACAGGGGACGTACCAAGAGACCCAGTACTTC. The chain combines TRBV4-1 with TRBJ2-5, with 8 bases that match TRBD1. This CDR3 has 17 amino acids. V lost 3 bases and J lost 0; bases outside the gene matches: 9. Looked up from germline, CDR1 is MGHRA and CDR2 is YSYEKL.